This TCR beta chain was documented in a study of Ad26.COV2.S vaccination and SARS-CoV-2 variants (dated by TCRdb to about 2021). With respect to the entire study: Vaccine-arm donors were drawn from COV1001, a multicentre, randomized, double-blind, placebo-controlled phase I-IIa trial of Ad26.COV2.S in healthy adults. Ad26.COV2.S was administered intramuscularly at 5 x 10^10 or 1 x 10^11 viral particles, either as a single shot or as two shots given 56 days apart. The specificity and breadth of SARS-CoV-2-reactive T cell receptors after Ad26.COV2.S vaccination were assessed by TCRbeta repertoire sequencing. A total of 32 samples were included in the TCR-sequenced set, comprising some 20 Ad26.COV2.S vaccine recipients, 5 placebo recipients and 8 SARS-CoV-2 convalescent individuals. Participants in the trial were split at random into five groups of five each, receiving low-dose or high-dose Ad26.COV2.S once or twice, or else placebo on both occasions. Blinding of investigators to trial group allocation was maintained during experiments and outcome assessment.

The sample's treatment or condition label, decoded: approximately 18 received Ad26.COV2.S at low or high dose, single or two shots; roughly five received placebo; per-sample allocation not given. Repertoires of vaccine and placebo recipients were sequenced from samples taken on day 63 after the first injection. In Cohort 1b, 25 adults aged 18-55 years were enrolled at a single site in Boston, USA, between 29 July and 7 August 2020. Ad26.COV2.S consisted of a replication-incompetent adenovirus type 26 vector by which a prefusion-stabilized SARS-CoV-2 spike protein from the original Wuhan strain was expressed. This clone was counted once. The clone's antigen remains unknown. Base qualities are not recorded, but no much larger clone differs from it by a single base. What the research found in general, with its limitations: Comparable non-spike TCR breadth was observed between vaccine and placebo recipients, consistent with only spike being contained in the vaccine. After vaccination, substantial breadth of spike-specific CD8+ and CD4+ T cell responses was reported. The study was not powered to compare responses between vaccine doses or regimens. Higher spike-specific TCR breadth was observed in Ad26.COV2.S recipients than in placebo recipients (P = 0.0014). The authors noted that total T cell responses may have been underestimated by the TCR breadth and depth analyses.

V is pruned by 3 bases and J by 3 bases, leaving 2 bases of the junction without a gene match. Inclusive of the bounding cysteine and phenylalanine, the CDR3 is 13 residues long. Here the CDR3 DNA is all that survives: 39 bases in frame from base 1. The germline V gene provides CDR1 SGDLS and CDR2 YYNGEE. The immunoSEQ Assay was the method used to sequence TCRbeta CDR3 regions. After extraction, genomic DNA underwent amplification by bias-controlled multiplex PCR, followed by high-throughput sequencing. From the authors' description of their analysis: Collapsing and filtering of sequences were performed to quantify the absolute abundance of each unique TCRbeta CDR3 region. T cell fraction was estimated by normalizing TCRbeta template counts to usable DNA, which was measured by amplifying reference genes present in all nucleated cells. Repertoire TCRs were annotated as SARS-CoV-2-specific when V gene, CDR3 amino acid sequence and J gene were exactly matched to a known reactive TCR set. The reference SARS-CoV-2 TCR set came from MIRA and was filtered for enrichment in COVID-19-positive ImmuneCODE repertoires, removing public or cross-reactive TCRs. Drawing on the MIRA antigens, annotated TCRs were analysed further at the level of specific ORF or position within ORF. Breadth was defined as the number of annotated unique rearrangements divided by the total number of unique productive rearrangements, and depth was defined as the summed frequency of the annotated unique rearrangements. Group comparisons of TCR breadth used two-sided Wilcoxon rank-sum tests. The table was pulled from immuneACCESS by TCRdb, which kept in-frame rearrangements only. Such tables lose some clones; where checked, under half of the loss comes from unresolved V genes, and the rest has no known cause. V, J and clone size reflect that table, while D and trimming were determined from the DNA. A total of some 460,000 clones appear in this sample, approximately 90% of them only once. 1.5% to 2% of the sample is held by the ten biggest clonotypes.

Recombination linked TRBV9 to TRBJ1-2; TRBD1 lines up with 7 middle nucleotides. This TCR derives from a person aged 18 to 59 who received the Ad26.COV2.S COVID-19 vaccine or a placebo. The input for sequencing was peripheral blood, taken in a trial of Ad26.COV2.S vaccine versus placebo. The CDR3 region has the sequence CASSGDRDYGYTF. The sequence in DNA is TGTGCCAGCAGCGGGGACAGAGACTATGGCTACACCTTC. Reference TRBV9 and TRBJ1-2 proteins supply the regions before and after the CDR3; the full variable domain is: DSGVTQTPKHLITATGQRVTLRCSPRSGDLSVYWYQQSLDQGLQFLIQYYNGEERAKGNILERFSAQQFPDLHSELNLSSLELGDSALYFCASSGDRDYGYTFGSGTRLTVV.